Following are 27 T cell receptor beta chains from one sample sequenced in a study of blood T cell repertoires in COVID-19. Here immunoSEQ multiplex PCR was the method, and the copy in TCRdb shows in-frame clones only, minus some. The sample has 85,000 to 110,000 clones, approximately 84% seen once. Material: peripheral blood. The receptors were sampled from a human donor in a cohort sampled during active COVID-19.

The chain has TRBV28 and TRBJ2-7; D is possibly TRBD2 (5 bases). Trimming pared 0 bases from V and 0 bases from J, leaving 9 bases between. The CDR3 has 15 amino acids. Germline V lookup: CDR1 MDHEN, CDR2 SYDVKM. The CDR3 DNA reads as TGTGCCAGCAGTTTATGGCCTAGCAGCTCCTACGAGCAGTACTTC. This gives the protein CASSLWPSSSYEQYF.

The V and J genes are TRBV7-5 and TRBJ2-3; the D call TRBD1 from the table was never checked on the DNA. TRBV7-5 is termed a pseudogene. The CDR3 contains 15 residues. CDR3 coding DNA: TGTGTCAGAAGCTCACAGGGGGCCCCCACAGATACGCAGTATTTT. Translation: CVRSSQGAPTDTQYF.

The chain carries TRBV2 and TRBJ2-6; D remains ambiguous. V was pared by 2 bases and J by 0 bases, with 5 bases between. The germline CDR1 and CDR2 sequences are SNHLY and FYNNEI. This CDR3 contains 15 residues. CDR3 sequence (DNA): TGTGCCAGCAGTGAAATCGGCTCTGGGGCCAACGTCCTGACTTTC. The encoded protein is CASSEIGSGANVLTF.

The CDR3 sequence: CASSFITVAPTNEKLFF. The CDR3 DNA is TGTGCCAGCAGTTTTATCACAGTCGCACCAACTAATGAAAAACTGTTTTTT. The chain joins TRBV28 to TRBJ1-4; the D is unclear. The CDR3 runs 17 residues. V lost 3 bases and J lost 0, with 14 bases in between. The germline gives CDR1 MDHEN, CDR2 SYDVKM.

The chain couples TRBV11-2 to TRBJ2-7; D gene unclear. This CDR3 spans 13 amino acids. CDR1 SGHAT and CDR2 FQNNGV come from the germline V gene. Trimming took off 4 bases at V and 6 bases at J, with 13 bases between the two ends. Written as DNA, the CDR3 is TGTGCCAGCAGCTCCCTACTGGTTCCCGAGCAGTACTTC. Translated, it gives CASSSLLVPEQYF.

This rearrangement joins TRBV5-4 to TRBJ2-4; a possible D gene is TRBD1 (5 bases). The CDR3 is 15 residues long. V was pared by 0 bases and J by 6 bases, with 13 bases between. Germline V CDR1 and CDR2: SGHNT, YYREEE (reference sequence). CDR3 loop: CASSLGPGQGNIQYF. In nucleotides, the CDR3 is TGTGCCAGCAGCTTGGGCCCGGGTCAGGGAAACATTCAGTACTTC.

CDR3 in DNA: TGTGCCAGCAGTGATGTCTCTACCTACAATGAGCAGTTCTTC. Its protein product is CASSDVSTYNEQFF. The chain couples TRBV2 to TRBJ2-1; D ambiguous. Germline V CDR1 and CDR2: SNHLY, FYNNEI. Trimming took off 3 bases at V and 2 bases at J, with 8 bases between the two ends. The CDR3 is 14 amino acids.

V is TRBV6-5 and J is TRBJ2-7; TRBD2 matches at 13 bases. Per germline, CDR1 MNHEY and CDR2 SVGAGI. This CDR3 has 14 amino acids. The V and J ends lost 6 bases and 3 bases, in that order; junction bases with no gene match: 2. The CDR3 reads CASSWTSGSYEQYF. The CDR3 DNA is TGTGCCAGCAGCTGGACTAGCGGGAGCTACGAGCAGTACTTC.

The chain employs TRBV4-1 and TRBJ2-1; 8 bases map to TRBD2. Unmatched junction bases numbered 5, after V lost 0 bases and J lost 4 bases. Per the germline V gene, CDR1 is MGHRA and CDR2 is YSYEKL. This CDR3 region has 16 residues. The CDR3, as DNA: TGCGCCAGCAGCCAAGACGGGGCGGGGGGATACAATGAGCAGTTCTTC. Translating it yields CASSQDGAGGYNEQFF.

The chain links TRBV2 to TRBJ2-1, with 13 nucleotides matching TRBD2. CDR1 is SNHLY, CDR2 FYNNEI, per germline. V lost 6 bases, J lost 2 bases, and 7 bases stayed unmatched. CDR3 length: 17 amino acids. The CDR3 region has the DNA TGTGCCAGCAGAAACAAACTAGCGGGAGGGCCCTACAATGAGCAGTTCTTC. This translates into CASRNKLAGGPYNEQFF.

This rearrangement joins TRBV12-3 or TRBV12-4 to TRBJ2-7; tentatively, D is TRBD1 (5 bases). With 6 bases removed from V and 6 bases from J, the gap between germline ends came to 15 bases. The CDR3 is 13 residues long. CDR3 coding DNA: TGTGCCAGCAGATCGCTCTTGGGGCGCGAGCAGTACTTC. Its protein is CASRSLLGREQYF.

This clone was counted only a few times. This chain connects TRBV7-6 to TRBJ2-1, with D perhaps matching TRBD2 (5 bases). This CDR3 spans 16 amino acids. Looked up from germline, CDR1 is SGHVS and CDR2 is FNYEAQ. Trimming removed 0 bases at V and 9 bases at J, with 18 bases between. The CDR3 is CASSLAFRGSHGEQFF. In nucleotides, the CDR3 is TGTGCCAGCAGCTTAGCATTCCGGGGATCCCATGGTGAGCAGTTCTTC.

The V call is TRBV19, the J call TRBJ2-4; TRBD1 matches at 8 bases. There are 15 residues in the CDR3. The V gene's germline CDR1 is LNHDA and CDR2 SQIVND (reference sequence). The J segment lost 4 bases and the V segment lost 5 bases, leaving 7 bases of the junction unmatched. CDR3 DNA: TGTGCCAGTAGTGGGACAGGAGAGACGAAAAACATTCAGTACTTC. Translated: CASSGTGETKNIQYF.

CDR3: CASSQTGYNEQFF. The CDR3 DNA reads as TGTGCCAGCAGCCAGACAGGTTACAATGAGCAGTTCTTC. The chain links TRBV7-8 to TRBJ2-1, with TRBD1 as a possible D gene (6 bases). Germline-derived CDR1 and CDR2 are SGHVS and FQNEAQ. The CDR3 consists of 13 residues. Trimming left V 5 bases short and J 4 bases short, with 9 bases between. Complete variable domain (other parts from reference TRBV7-8 and TRBJ2-1): GAGVSQSPRYKVAKRGQDVALRCDPISGHVSLFWYQQALGQGPEFLTYFQNEAQLDKSGLPSDRFFAERPEGSVSTLKIQRTQQEDSAVYLCASSQTGYNEQFFGPGTRLTVL.

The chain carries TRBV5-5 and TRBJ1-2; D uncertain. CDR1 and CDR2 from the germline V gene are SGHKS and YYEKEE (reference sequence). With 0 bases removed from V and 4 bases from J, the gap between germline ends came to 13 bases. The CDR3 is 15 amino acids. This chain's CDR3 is CASSLETGRGYGYTF. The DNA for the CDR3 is TGTGCCAGCAGCTTGGAGACGGGTAGAGGCTATGGCTACACCTTC.

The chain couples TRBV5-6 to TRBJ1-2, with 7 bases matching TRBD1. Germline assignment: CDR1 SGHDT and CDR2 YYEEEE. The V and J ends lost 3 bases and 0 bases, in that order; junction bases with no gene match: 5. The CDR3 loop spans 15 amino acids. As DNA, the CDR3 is TGTGCCAGCAGCTGGATGACAGGGCCTAACTATGGCTACACCTTC. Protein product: CASSWMTGPNYGYTF.

The CDR3 loop is CASSPAGVGETQYF. As DNA, the CDR3 is TGTGCCAGCAGCCCAGCGGGGGTCGGGGAGACCCAGTACTTC. The gene calls are TRBV5-4 and TRBJ2-5; the match to TRBD2 covers 8 bases. J gave up 5 bases and V 4 bases, and 7 bases lay outside the gene matches. CDR1 is SGHNT, CDR2 YYREEE, per germline (reference sequence). CDR3 size: 14 residues.

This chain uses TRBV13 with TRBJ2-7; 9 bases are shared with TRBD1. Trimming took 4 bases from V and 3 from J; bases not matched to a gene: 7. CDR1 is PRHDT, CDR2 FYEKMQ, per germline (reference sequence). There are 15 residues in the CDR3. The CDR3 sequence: CASSSGQGISYEQYF. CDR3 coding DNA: TGTGCCAGCAGCTCCGGACAGGGGATTAGCTACGAGCAGTACTTC.

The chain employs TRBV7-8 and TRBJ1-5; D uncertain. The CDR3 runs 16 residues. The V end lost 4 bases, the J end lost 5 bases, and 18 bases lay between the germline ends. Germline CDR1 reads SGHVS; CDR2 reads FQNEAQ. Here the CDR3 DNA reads TGTGCCAGCAGCTCCAGGACCGGGAACAGCTATCAGCCCCAGCATTTT. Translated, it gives CASSSRTGNSYQPQHF.

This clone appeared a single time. Here the CDR3 reads CASSPGQIMNTEAFF. As DNA, the CDR3 is TGTGCCAGCAGCCCCGGACAGATCATGAACACTGAAGCTTTCTTT. J is TRBJ1-1 and V is TRBV7-3; TRBD1 might be the D (6 bases). V lost 5 bases and J 0 bases, leaving 13 bases between the germline ends. The germline V gene encodes CDR1 SGHTA and CDR2 FQGTGA. CDR3 length equals 15 residues.

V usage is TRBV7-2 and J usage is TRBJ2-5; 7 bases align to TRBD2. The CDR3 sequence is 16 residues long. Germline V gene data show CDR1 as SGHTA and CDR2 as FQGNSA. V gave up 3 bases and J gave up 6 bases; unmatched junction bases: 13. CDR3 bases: TGTGCCAGCAGCTTGGAGAGGGAGGGCCTCGGGAAGACCCAGTACTTC. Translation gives CASSLEREGLGKTQYF.

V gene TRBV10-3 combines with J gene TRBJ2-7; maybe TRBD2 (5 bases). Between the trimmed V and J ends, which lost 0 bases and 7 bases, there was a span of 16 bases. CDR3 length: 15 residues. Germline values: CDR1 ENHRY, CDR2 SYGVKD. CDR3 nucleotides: TGTGCCATCAGTGAGTCAGGGAGCCCCTTGGGTGAGCAGTACTTC. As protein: CAISESGSPLGEQYF.

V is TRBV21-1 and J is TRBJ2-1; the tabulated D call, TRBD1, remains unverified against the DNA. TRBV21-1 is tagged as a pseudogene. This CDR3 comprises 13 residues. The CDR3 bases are TGTGCCAGGGTTGATCAGGGGTACAATGAGCAGTTCTTC. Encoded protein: CARVDQGYNEQFF.

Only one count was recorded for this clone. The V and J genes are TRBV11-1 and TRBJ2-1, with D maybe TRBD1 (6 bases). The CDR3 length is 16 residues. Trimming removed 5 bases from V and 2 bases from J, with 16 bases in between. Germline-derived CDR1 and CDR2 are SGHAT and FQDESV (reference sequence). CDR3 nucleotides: TGTGCCAGCAGCCAAGCCAGAGGGGGACCCTACAATGAGCAGTTCTTC. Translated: CASSQARGGPYNEQFF.

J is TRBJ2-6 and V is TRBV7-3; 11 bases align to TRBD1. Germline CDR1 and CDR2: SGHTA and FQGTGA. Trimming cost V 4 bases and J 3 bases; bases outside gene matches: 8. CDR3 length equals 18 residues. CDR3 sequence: CASSSSGTGGVGANVLTF. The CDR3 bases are TGTGCCAGCAGCTCATCCGGGACAGGGGGAGTTGGGGCCAACGTCCTGACTTTC.

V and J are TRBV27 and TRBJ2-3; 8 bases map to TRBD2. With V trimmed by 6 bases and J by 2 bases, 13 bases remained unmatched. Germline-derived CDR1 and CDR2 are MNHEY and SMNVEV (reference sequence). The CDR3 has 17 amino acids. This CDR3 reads CASREKLAGRYTDTQYF. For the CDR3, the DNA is TGTGCCAGCAGGGAGAAATTAGCGGGACGTTACACAGATACGCAGTATTTT.

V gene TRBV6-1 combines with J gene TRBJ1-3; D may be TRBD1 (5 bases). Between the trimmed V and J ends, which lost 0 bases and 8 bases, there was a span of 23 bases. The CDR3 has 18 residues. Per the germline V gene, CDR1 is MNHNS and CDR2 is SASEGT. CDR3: CASSEALFQGRESDTIYF. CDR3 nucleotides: TGTGCCAGCAGTGAAGCGCTATTTCAGGGAAGAGAGTCGGACACCATATATTTT.